The present TCR beta chain was sequenced within a study of blood T cell repertoires in COVID-19. About the research overall: Acute-phase and convalescent COVID-19 samples originated in the United States, Italy and Spain. In each case, the material was cDNA or gDNA derived from T cells, B-cell-depleted T cells, or PBMCs.

This CDR3 spans 15 amino acids. Germline V gene data show CDR1 as SGHAT and CDR2 as FQNNGV. With 2 bases removed from V and 7 bases from J, the gap between germline ends came to 15 bases. Methods used by the authors: Nucleated cell number was recorded as an estimate derived from reference gene primer amplification. The protocol was immunoSEQ multiplex PCR, while the TCRdb copy is restricted to in-frame clones and leaves out a portion. The DNA was the basis for D and trimming; V, J and clone size are from that table. Among tens of thousands of clones listed, 78% were seen once. Sequenced input: peripheral blood. This sequence was found in a human donor in a cohort sampled during active COVID-19. This chain joins TRBV11-2 and TRBJ2-1; D is perhaps TRBD2 (6 bases). CDR3 region: CASSLTGAPGNEQFF. DNA for the CDR3: TGTGCCAGCAGCTTAACGGGAGCACCGGGTAATGAGCAGTTCTTC.